Shown below are 24 T cell receptor beta chains from a single sample sequenced in a study of T cells in Graves' hyperthyroidism and ophthalmopathy. It was RNA transcripts that yielded the amplified TCR beta CDR3 regions. When the TCR CDR3 underwent first-round RT-PCR, the HTBI primer set was used. TCRdb re-derived calls from the multiplex PCR reads in MiXCR, one entry per CDR3 protein. The sample has hundreds of thousands of distinct CDR3 sequences; under 60% are singletons. The sample taken for sequencing was peripheral blood or thyroid tissue (not recorded which). These receptors were collected from a woman younger than 30 with Graves' hyperthyroidism.

This clonotype was seen repeatedly, ten times or more. The gene calls are TRBV7-8 and TRBJ2-7, with D unclear. Germline lookup yields CDR1 SGHVS and CDR2 FQNEAQ. V lost 5 bases and J lost 0, with 14 bases in between. CDR3 length: 15 amino acids. The chain's CDR3 is CASSEDPLPSYEQYF. DNA of the CDR3: TGTGCCAGCAGCGAAGACCCTCTCCCCTCCTACGAGCAGTACTTC.

The V gene is TRBV29-1, the J gene TRBJ1-2; TRBD1 aligns across 12 bases. J lost 4 bases, V lost 7 bases, and 13 bases had no gene match. Per germline, CDR1 SQVTM and CDR2 ANQGSEA. This CDR3 is 16 amino acids long. The CDR3 region is CSAAGTGGAGGYGYTF. CDR3 in DNA: TGCAGCGCAGCCGGGACAGGGGGCGCCGGAGGCTATGGCTACACCTTC.

Comment on this clonotype: A much bigger clone sits one base away, suggesting this may be a read error. The chain joins TRBV4-2 to TRBJ1-1; no clear D. V lost 4 bases and J lost 2, with 8 bases in between. Germline CDR1 reads LGHNA; CDR2 reads YNFKEQ. This CDR3 is built from 13 residues. CDR3 sequence (DNA): TGTGCCAGCAGCCGGGAGTTTAACACTGAAGCTTTCTTT. Protein product: CASSREFNTEAFF.

Concerning this clonotype: This may be a read error, as it is one base from a much larger clone. The rearrangement joins TRBV29-1 to TRBJ2-5; perhaps TRBD1 as D (6 bases). Germline V gene data show CDR1 as SQVTM and CDR2 as ANQGSEA. V was cut by 4 bases and J by 4 bases, with 16 bases left in between. CDR3 length equals 14 residues. In DNA form, the CDR3 reads TGCAGCGTTGTGGGGGCAAGTGATGGAGAGACCCAGTACTTC. It yields the protein CSVVGASDGETQYF.

V gene TRBV7-8 combines with J gene TRBJ2-7, with 7 positions matching TRBD2. CDR3 length: 14 residues. V lost 4 bases to trimming and J lost 6 bases; unmatched junction nucleotides: 9. From germline, CDR1 is SGHVS and CDR2 FQNEAQ. The CDR3 protein is CASSSSAGIGEQYF. The CDR3 DNA reads as TGTGCCAGCAGCTCATCAGCGGGAATCGGCGAGCAGTACTTC.

The rearrangement joins TRBV25-1 to TRBJ1-6, with D possibly being TRBD1 (6 bases). V lost 1 base and J 9 bases, leaving 13 bases between the germline ends. The V gene's germline CDR1 is MGHDK and CDR2 SYGVNS. The CDR3 has 15 amino acids. The DNA of the CDR3 is TGTGCCAGCAGTGAATTGGGGGGCAGAGGTTCACCCCTCCACTTT. This encodes CASSELGGRGSPLHF.

This chain's CDR3 is CAISESVLGNQEPQHF. CDR3 nucleotide sequence: TGTGCCATCAGTGAGTCGGTATTAGGCAATCAGGAGCCCCAGCATTTT. This rearrangement joins TRBV10-3 to TRBJ1-5; D is uncertain. Germline V gene lookup returns CDR1 ENHRY and CDR2 SYGVKD. Trimming left V 0 bases short and J 8 bases short, with 17 bases between. CDR3 length equals 16 residues.

This clonotype was found a few times. V and J are TRBV15 and TRBJ2-2; D remains unclear. The CDR3 length is 15 residues. Trimming took off 1 base at V and 1 base at J, with 7 bases between the two ends. Germline V lookup: CDR1 LNHNV, CDR2 YYDKDF (reference sequence). CDR3 region: CATSRVQLNTGELFF. DNA for the CDR3: TGTGCCACCAGCAGAGTACAGCTGAACACCGGGGAGCTGTTTTTT.

The rearrangement joins TRBV10-3 to TRBJ1-2; 9 bases align to TRBD1. Looked up from germline, CDR1 is ENHRY and CDR2 is SYGVKD. V lost 6 bases to trimming and J lost 7 bases; unmatched junction nucleotides: 9. CDR3 length equals 14 residues. CDR3 DNA sequence: TGTGCCATCAGAGACCTTGGGACAGGGACTGGCTACACCTTC. It yields the protein CAIRDLGTGTGYTF.

There are a few counts of this clonotype. This chain connects TRBV12-3 or TRBV12-4 to TRBJ2-5, with 10 nucleotides matching TRBD2. Trimming at V came to 6 bases and at J to 4 bases, leaving 2 bases not matched to a gene. This CDR3 is 13 amino acids long. This CDR3 is CASRPSGGETQYF. In DNA form, the CDR3 reads TGTGCCAGCAGACCTAGCGGGGGAGAGACCCAGTACTTC.

The chain couples TRBV2 to TRBJ1-6, with a tentative D call TRBD1 (5 bases). The CDR3 spans 13 residues. With 7 bases removed from V and 9 bases from J, the gap between germline ends came to 13 bases. Germline-derived CDR1 and CDR2 are SNHLY and FYNNEI. The CDR3 loop reads CASTGLLSSPLHF. The CDR3, as DNA: TGTGCCAGCACGGGACTTCTCAGTTCACCCCTCCACTTT.

The chain couples TRBV20-1 to TRBJ1-2; TRBD1 matches 8 bases. The CDR3 contains 13 residues. Trimming removed 4 bases from V and 3 bases from J; junction bases left unmatched: 4. Germline V gene data show CDR1 as DFQATT and CDR2 as SNEGSKA (reference sequence). CDR3 amino acids: CSATGTGHYGYTF. The CDR3 coding sequence is TGCAGTGCTACGGGGACAGGTCACTATGGCTACACCTTC.

The chain links TRBV4-3 to TRBJ2-7, with TRBD2 matching 7 bases. The CDR3 runs to 16 residues. Per germline, CDR1 LGHNA and CDR2 YSLEER. Trimming removed 0 bases from V and 2 bases from J; junction bases left unmatched: 7. The CDR3 reads CASSQDGQREPYEQYF. The DNA of the CDR3 is TGCGCCAGCAGCCAAGATGGTCAGCGGGAACCCTACGAGCAGTACTTC.

This clonotype appeared a few times. The chain uses TRBV14 and TRBJ1-1; 7 bases agree with TRBD1. The CDR3 is 15 residues long. Looked up from germline, CDR1 is SGHDN and CDR2 is FVKESK. Losses at the gene ends were 8 bases for V and 4 bases for J; bases not matched to a gene: 13. The CDR3 DNA is TGTGCCAGCTCACCACCGGAGGGGGCGAGCACTGAAGCTTTCTTT. This encodes CASSPPEGASTEAFF.

This clonotype was seen a handful of times. The rearrangement joins TRBV7-9 to TRBJ1-4; D perhaps matches TRBD1 (5 bases). Between the trimmed V and J ends, which lost 4 bases and 8 bases, there was a span of 17 bases. CDR1 and CDR2 from the germline V gene are SEHNR and FQNEAQ (reference sequence). CDR3 length: 15 amino acids. CDR3 bases: TGTGCCAGCAGCTCCCCTCAGGGCGTTTTCGAAAAACTGTTTTTT. Translating it yields CASSSPQGVFEKLFF.

The V call is TRBV6-5, the J call TRBJ1-1; D remains ambiguous. Trimming removed 8 bases at V and 0 bases at J, with 16 bases between. The CDR3 totals 15 residues. Germline loops: CDR1 MNHEY, CDR2 SVGAGI. The CDR3 loop reads CASVHRLLMNTEAFF. The CDR3, as DNA: TGTGCCAGCGTTCATCGGCTTCTGATGAACACTGAAGCTTTCTTT.

This clonotype was detected only a few times. The chain recombines TRBV7-6 with TRBJ2-7; perhaps TRBD2 as D (6 bases). The CDR3 is 14 amino acids. CDR1 and CDR2 from the germline V gene are SGHVS and FNYEAQ. Deletions cut 5 bases from V and 4 bases from J, with 15 bases between. The CDR3 sequence is CASSQETRVYEQYF. In nucleotides, the CDR3 is TGTGCCAGCAGCCAGGAGACTAGGGTTTACGAGCAGTACTTC.

A remark on this clonotype: A much larger clone sits a single nucleotide away, making a read error possible. The chain has TRBV7-2 and TRBJ2-5; no firm D call. In germline, CDR1 is SGHTA, CDR2 FQGNSA. The CDR3 contains 12 residues. CDR3 sequence reads: CASSLNLNPQHF. Written as DNA, the CDR3 is TGTGCCAGCAGCTTAAATCTTAACCCCCAGCACTTC.

The chain couples TRBV19 to TRBJ2-7, with TRBD1 identical over 10 bases. The V gene's germline CDR1 is LNHDA and CDR2 SQIVND (reference sequence). V was clipped by 9 bases and J by 7 bases; unmatched bases: 9. This CDR3 spans 13 amino acids. The DNA of the CDR3 is TGTGCCAGCCGGGACAGGGGCGAGTTGGAGCAGTACTTC. Protein product: CASRDRGELEQYF.

The chain carries TRBV5-4 and TRBJ1-1, with unresolved D. The CDR3 is made up of 13 amino acids. The V end lost 1 base, the J end lost 3 bases, and 7 bases lay between the germline ends. Germline assignment: CDR1 SGHNT and CDR2 YYREEE (reference sequence). CDR3 protein: CASSLTTYTEAFF. CDR3 nucleotides: TGTGCCAGCAGCTTGACGACATACACTGAAGCTTTCTTT.

A remark on this clonotype: One end of the junction does not line up with germline, which may come from a read error. The chain carries TRBV7-3 and TRBJ2-7, with D possibly being TRBD2 (6 bases). Germline V gene lookup returns CDR1 SGHTA and CDR2 FQGTGA. This CDR3 comprises 13 residues. CDR3 DNA: TGCGCCAGCAGCCAACTAGCAGTCCACGAGCAGTACTTC. It translates to CASSQLAVHEQYF.

This rearrangement joins TRBV11-3 to TRBJ1-1; D remains ambiguous. This CDR3 is built from 14 residues. The germline gives CDR1 SGHNT, CDR2 YENEEA. Trimming pared 5 bases from V and 5 bases from J, leaving 15 bases between. The CDR3 region is CASSPTEVLTEAFF. DNA for the CDR3: TGTGCCAGCAGCCCGACGGAGGTTTTGACTGAAGCTTTCTTT.

V usage is TRBV20-1 and J usage is TRBJ2-7; 11 bases line up with TRBD1. Unmatched junction bases numbered 4, after V lost 0 bases and J lost 3 bases. CDR1 is DFQATT, CDR2 SNEGSKA, per germline (reference sequence). The length of the CDR3 is 15 residues. CDR3 nucleotides: TGCAGTGCTAGAGATGGGACAGGGGGAGTCTACGAGCAGTACTTC. Residues: CSARDGTGGVYEQYF.

This clonotype was seen at least ten times. V usage is TRBV7-9 and J usage is TRBJ1-5; D uncertain. The CDR3 spans 15 residues. The germline CDR1 and CDR2 sequences are SEHNR and FQNEAQ (reference sequence). Trimming cost V 0 bases and J 2 bases, with 8 bases left between them. In DNA form, the CDR3 reads TGTGCCAGCAGCTTAGCGCTCTCAGGCAATCAGCCCCAGCATTTT. It is translated as CASSLALSGNQPQHF.